Reported below is one T cell receptor (beta chain). Time point of the sample: before trial treatment. Eligibility criteria specified advanced solid malignancies devoid of tumor-infiltrating lymphocytes. First-strand cDNA relied on TRAV- and TRBV-specific primers spanning alpha and beta chains. With a constant-region primer and a V-primer adapter, TCRs were subjected to around 18 PCR cycles of amplification. mRNA that had been isolated underwent amplification through in vitro transcription. TCRdb re-analysed the reads in MiXCR, keeping a single row per CDR3 protein. This sample has tens of thousands of distinct CDR3 sequences, with less than 25% found just once. The data derive from a study of low-dose radiotherapy and immunotherapy resistance in tumors. Whole-study context: Intravenous administration to patients comprised nivolumab at 240 mg every two weeks and ipilimumab at 1 mg/kg every six weeks. Given every two weeks, intravenous cyclophosphamide 200 mg/m2 preceded radiation and immunotherapy by one day.

V lost 4 bases, J lost 4 bases, and 7 bases lay in between. The CDR3 totals 13 residues. Germline V gene data show CDR1 as MNHEY and CDR2 as SMNVEV (reference sequence). The gene calls are TRBV27 and TRBJ2-2, with D unclear. The specimen was PBMCs, collected before treatment. The clonotype was recovered from a male donor with prostate cancer. CDR3 sequence: CASSSRSTGELFF. Written as DNA, the CDR3 is TGTGCCAGCAGTTCAAGGTCCACCGGGGAGCTGTTTTTT.